This TCR beta chain was found in a study of blood T cell repertoires in COVID-19. Study overall: Both acute and convalescent COVID-19 samples were obtained from the United States, Italy and Spain. In each case, the material was cDNA or gDNA derived from T cells, B-cell-depleted T cells, or PBMCs.

Per the authors' pipeline: By means of reference gene primer amplification, nucleated cell counts were estimated. Profiling relied on immunoSEQ multiplex PCR, and the TCRdb table lists in-frame clones only, not all of them. Clone size and V and J calls were adopted from that table, with D and trimming inferred from the DNA. The sample lists some 65,000 clones; about four fifths were seen once. This CDR3 region has 13 residues. V lost 5 bases and J lost 8; bases outside the gene matches: 6. The chain recombines TRBV12-3 or TRBV12-4 with TRBJ1-2, with 9 bases fitting TRBD1. The origin of this receptor is a human donor in a cohort sampled during active COVID-19. The sequenced sample was peripheral blood. The CDR3 sequence: CASSPSDRGGYTF. As DNA, the CDR3 is TGTGCCAGCAGTCCCTCGGACAGGGGAGGCTACACCTTC.